Each of the 7 T cell receptor beta chains below was sequenced from the same sample in a study of CD8+CD57+ T cells in acquired aplastic anemia. Researchers used genomic DNA as the template to profile TCR beta VDJ and CDR3. MiXCR was run by TCRdb on the reads, yielding one entry per CDR3 protein. Of roughly 250,000 distinct CDR3 sequences in the sample, roughly 82% were seen once. An expansion of CD8+CD57+ cells by flow cytometry had been shown in patients chosen for sequencing. The specimen was sorted CD4+, CD8+, or CD8+CD57+ T cells (not recorded which) from PBMCs. The receptors derive from a human donor with aplastic anemia.

The CDR3: CASSMDRAKAVEYGYTF. The DNA for the CDR3 is TGTGCCAGCAGCATGGACAGGGCCAAGGCCGTAGAGTATGGCTACACCTTC. The rearrangement links TRBV7-3 to TRBJ1-2, with 8 bases fitting TRBD1. Trimming at V came to 5 bases and at J to 5 bases, leaving 16 bases not matched to a gene. Germline CDR1 and CDR2: SGHTA and FQGTGA. CDR3 length equals 17 residues.

J is TRBJ2-5 and V is TRBV7-3, with a weak D call TRBD1 (5 bases). Trimming shortened V by 5 bases and J by 3 bases, and 16 bases separated the two germline ends. Germline lookup yields CDR1 SGHTA and CDR2 FQGTGA. The CDR3 totals 15 residues. The CDR3 DNA reads as TGTGCCAGCAGCCCATCGCACAGGACAAAAGAGACCCAGTACTTC. It translates to CASSPSHRTKETQYF. The full variable domain, completed using reference TRBV7-3 and TRBJ2-5, is GAGVSQTPSNKVTEKGKYVELRCDPISGHTALYWYRQSLGQGPEFLIYFQGTGAADDSGLPNDRFFAVRPEGSVSTLKIQRTERGDSAVYLCASSPSHRTKETQYFGPGTRLLVL.

Notes on this clonotype: Since the CDR3 does not end with the conserved phenylalanine or tryptophan, this likely comes from a read error. The chain couples TRBV2 to TRBJ1-6; possibly TRBD1 for D (5 bases). Germline values: CDR1 SNHLY, CDR2 FYNNEI. This CDR3 region has 16 residues. Between the trimmed V and J ends, which lost 6 bases and 10 bases, there was a span of 22 bases. The CDR3 bases are TGTGCCAGCAGCGCCGACAGCGCAGCCTATCAGTCACCCCTCCACGGT. It specifies CASSADSAAYQSPLHG.

This clonotype appeared a single time. Germline is not matched at one junction end, which may reflect a read error. This chain joins TRBV7-9 and TRBJ1-1, with D perhaps matching TRBD1 (6 bases). The CDR3 is 15 amino acids. Germline V gene lookup returns CDR1 SEHNR and CDR2 FQNEAQ (reference sequence). DNA of the CDR3: TGTGCCAGCAGCTTAGAGGGTAGCTACAGGGCCAACGTCCTCTTT. This translates into CASSLEGSYRANVLF.

The chain recombines TRBV7-9 with TRBJ2-7, with 8 positions matching TRBD1. This CDR3 comprises 12 residues. V trimming: 7 bases; J trimming: 6 bases; junction bases outside the gene matches: 5. CDR1 and CDR2 (germline): SEHNR, FQNEAQ (reference sequence). CDR3 sequence: CASNSGGFEQYF. Here the CDR3 DNA reads TGTGCCAGCAACTCAGGGGGCTTCGAGCAGTACTTC.

The CDR3 reads CASGLLRGSEQYF. The CDR3 DNA reads TGTGCCAGCGGGTTATTGCGGGGAAGCGAGCAGTACTTC. The chain recombines TRBV2 with TRBJ2-7; possibly TRBD2 for D (6 bases). The CDR3 consists of 13 residues. The ends were cut back, 8 bases at V and 6 bases at J, with 17 bases in the middle. Germline V gives CDR1 SNHLY, CDR2 FYNNEI.

CDR3 sequence: CASSLAHGTKAQYF. The CDR3 DNA is TGTGCCAGCAGCTTAGCCCACGGGACAAAAGCGCAGTATTTT. The J gene is TRBJ2-3, the V gene TRBV7-9; D possibly corresponds to TRBD1 (6 bases). This CDR3 is 14 amino acids long. CDR1 is SEHNR, CDR2 FQNEAQ, per germline (reference sequence). Trimming removed 0 bases from V and 10 bases from J, with 14 bases in between.